This TCR beta chain originates from a study of blood T cell repertoires in COVID-19. Study details: The United States, Italy and Spain were the sources of the acute and convalescent COVID-19 samples. T cells, B-cell-depleted T cells, or PBMCs provided the cDNA or gDNA that served as material.

Per the original methods: Using reference gene primer amplification, nucleated cell counts were estimated. Clones were sequenced by immunoSEQ multiplex PCR, and TCRdb holds only the in-frame ones, with some missing. D and trimming were read from the DNA, whereas the V and J calls and clone size are those reported in that table. The table has hundreds of thousands of clones, 86% seen once. Sequenced input: peripheral blood. The clonotype was recovered from a woman aged 60-75 years who had recovered from COVID-19.

The DNA of the CDR3 is TGTGCCAGCAGCTTAGCGGGGGGGGCGAGGACGCAGTATTTT. Amino acid sequence: CASSLAGGARTQYF. The J gene is TRBJ2-3, the V gene TRBV7-2; D perhaps matches TRBD2 (7 bases). V was clipped by 0 bases and J by 9 bases, with 13 bases between them. The CDR3 consists of 14 residues. Germline V gene sequence: CDR1 SGHTA, CDR2 FQGNSA.